This T cell receptor (beta chain) was identified in a study of OX40 agonist ivuxolimab in advanced cancers. The wider study: Among those treated, three patients had partial responses, one with hepatocellular carcinoma and two with cutaneous melanoma.

Study-level results: At 0.1-3.0 mg/kg, partial responders had clonal expansion among the lowest observed. CD8+ T cells were the subset that, on average, had more expanded clones than CD4+.

Data came from immunoSEQ multiplex PCR; TCRdb stores just in-frame clones and leaves some out. The data hold about 50,000 clones, with around 80% observed a single time. J was trimmed by 8 bases and V by 5 bases; bases with no gene match: 9. This CDR3 region has 14 residues. Germline lookup yields CDR1 LNHDA and CDR2 SQIVND (reference sequence). Points on this clone: Its antigen is not known.

Sequenced material: CD4+ or CD8+ T cells sorted from blood, taken in a trial of the OX40 agonist ivuxolimab. The receptor was isolated from an adult with an advanced solid tumor such as melanoma, head and neck, liver or kidney cancer. This chain links TRBV19 with TRBJ2-4, with 7 nucleotides matching TRBD1. CDR3 coding DNA: TGTGCCAGTAGTCGTAGACAGGGTGGGGACATTCAGTACTTC. Its translation is CASSRRQGGDIQYF.